This T cell receptor beta chain was identified during a study of PD-1 blockade in mismatch repair-deficient tumors. The overall study: All were previously treated, progressing patients with 12 mismatch repair-deficient cancer types. General study findings and limits: Tumor-resident clones, often absent from pretreatment blood, expanded after pembrolizumab and then contracted.

Germline loops: CDR1 SNHLY, CDR2 FYNNEI. V was shortened by 6 bases and J by 7 bases, with 10 bases between the two germline ends. This CDR3 region has 12 residues. Note on this clone: What it binds is not known.

Profiled with immunoSEQ multiplex PCR; TCRdb holds only in-frame clones, not every one. This sample has more than 15,000 clones, with 80% to 85% found just once. Mismatch repair deficiency was confirmed in all patients, by PCR or immunohistochemistry. The TCR-sequenced patients were a few responders to pembrolizumab. This chain joins TRBV2 and TRBJ1-5; no definite D call. This sequence was found in an adult with mismatch repair-deficient cancer. The starting material was PBMCs, obtained 4 weeks after starting pembrolizumab. CDR3 protein: CASREIEQPQHF. The CDR3 bases are TGTGCCAGCAGGGAGATTGAGCAGCCCCAGCATTTT.